The 15 T cell receptor beta chains listed next were all sequenced from one sample in a study of CD8+CD57+ T cells in acquired aplastic anemia. The template for TCR beta VDJ and CDR3 sequence profiling was genomic DNA. MiXCR, applied by TCRdb to the reads, yields one record per CDR3 protein. The table records over 150,000 distinct CDR3 sequences, 52% of them present only once. CD8+CD57+ cell expansion, shown by flow cytometry, had occurred in the patients selected for sequencing. The source material was sorted CD4+, CD8+, or CD8+CD57+ T cells (not recorded which) from PBMCs. These receptors came from a human donor with aplastic anemia.

The V call is TRBV25-1, the J call TRBJ1-1; TRBD1 aligns across 11 bases. V dropped 5 bases and J dropped 4; count of bases not matched to a gene: 6. CDR3 length: 15 residues. CDR1 is MGHDK, CDR2 SYGVNS, per germline. The CDR3 DNA sequence: TGTGCCAGCAGTCTTTCCGGGACAGGGGGCACTGAAGCTTTCTTT. Translating it yields CASSLSGTGGTEAFF.

The chain joins TRBV19 to TRBJ2-7; 9 nucleotides match TRBD2. The germline V gene encodes CDR1 LNHDA and CDR2 SQIVND (reference sequence). This CDR3 has 15 amino acids. With V trimmed by 3 bases and J by 3 bases, 6 bases remained unmatched. Written as DNA, the CDR3 is TGTGCCAGTAGTATGGGCGGGGGGGCCGGCTACGAGCAGTACTTC. It codes for CASSMGGGAGYEQYF.

This clonotype was recorded at least ten times. This sequence joins TRBV20-1 and TRBJ1-2; 8 bases line up with TRBD1. V was pared by 0 bases and J by 4 bases, with 7 bases of the junction left unmatched. Germline V gives CDR1 DFQATT, CDR2 SNEGSKA (reference sequence). The CDR3 spans 15 residues. The CDR3 nucleotides read TGCAGTGCTAGAGATGTGTCAGGGGGCGTCTATGGCTACACCTTC. Translated, it gives CSARDVSGGVYGYTF.

This clonotype was observed at least ten times. The rearrangement uses TRBV5-8 and TRBJ1-2, with 8 bases that match TRBD1. This CDR3 contains 15 residues. Germline V gene sequence: CDR1 SGHTS, CDR2 YDEGEE. The V and J ends lost 1 base and 4 bases, in that order; junction bases with no gene match: 6. The CDR3 DNA is TGTGCCAGCAGCTTGTTGGGAGACAGGGGCTATGGCTACACCTTC. This codes for CASSLLGDRGYGYTF.

This clonotype was seen only a few times. The J gene is TRBJ1-2, the V gene TRBV10-3; 11 bases match TRBD1. There are 17 residues in the CDR3. Per the germline V gene, CDR1 is ENHRY and CDR2 is SYGVKD. The J segment lost 5 bases and the V segment lost 2 bases, leaving 10 bases of the junction unmatched. The CDR3 protein is CAISEVRTGGRRYGYTF. For the CDR3, the DNA is TGTGCCATCAGTGAGGTTCGGACAGGGGGCCGTAGGTATGGCTACACCTTC.

V and J are TRBV12-3 or TRBV12-4 and TRBJ1-1; 8 bases are a match to TRBD1. V trimming: 2 bases; J trimming: 3 bases; junction bases outside the gene matches: 17. CDR3 size: 19 residues. The CDR3 sequence: CASSLTHVVRGQGHTEAFF. The CDR3 nucleotides are TGTGCCAGCAGTTTAACCCATGTCGTCCGCGGACAGGGACACACTGAAGCTTTCTTT.

The rearrangement links TRBV2 to TRBJ1-1; TRBD1 matches at 11 bases. Germline V gives CDR1 SNHLY, CDR2 FYNNEI. Trimming at V came to 6 bases and at J to 3 bases, leaving 6 bases not matched to a gene. The CDR3 consists of 15 residues. The CDR3 sequence is CASRDGTGGHTEAFF. The CDR3 DNA sequence: TGTGCCAGCAGGGACGGGACAGGGGGACACACTGAAGCTTTCTTT.

This clonotype was seen only a few times. The chain links TRBV7-9 to TRBJ2-7; the match to TRBD1 covers 8 bases. The CDR3 is 14 residues long. With V trimmed by 5 bases and J by 5 bases, 8 bases remained unmatched. Per the germline V gene, CDR1 is SEHNR and CDR2 is FQNEAQ (reference sequence). CDR3 in DNA: TGTGCCAGCAGCCCTGAGGACAGGGTAGACGAGCAGTACTTC. It is translated as CASSPEDRVDEQYF.

This clonotype was detected ten times or more. V gene TRBV7-9 combines with J gene TRBJ1-5; perhaps TRBD1 as D (5 bases). Trimming stripped 4 bases from V and 5 bases from J, with 6 bases between. This CDR3 region has 12 residues. Germline CDR1 reads SEHNR; CDR2 reads FQNEAQ (reference sequence). The CDR3, as DNA: TGTGCCAGCAGCTCGGGGGATCAGCCCCAGCATTTT. Encoded protein: CASSSGDQPQHF.

This clonotype was observed at least ten times. The chain carries TRBV5-6 and TRBJ2-3; no clear D gene. V lost 0 bases and J 4 bases, leaving 3 bases between the germline ends. The CDR3 has 12 residues. Germline V CDR1 and CDR2: SGHDT, YYEEEE. CDR3 loop: CASSLVADTQYF. The CDR3 bases are TGTGCCAGCAGCTTGGTGGCAGATACGCAGTATTTT.

The gene calls are TRBV20-1 and TRBJ2-7; TRBD1 aligns across 7 bases. Germline V gives CDR1 DFQATT, CDR2 SNEGSKA (reference sequence). CDR3 length: 13 amino acids. The junction had 1 base not matched to a gene; V was cut back by 1 base and J by 1 base. The CDR3 protein is CSARGDSSYEQYF. Written as DNA, the CDR3 is TGCAGTGCTAGAGGGGACAGTTCCTACGAGCAGTACTTC.

There are many counts of this clonotype. V gene TRBV10-3 combines with J gene TRBJ1-1; the D gene is possibly TRBD1 (5 bases). Germline loops: CDR1 ENHRY, CDR2 SYGVKD. The V end lost 6 bases, the J end lost 2 bases, and 13 bases lay between the germline ends. The CDR3 sequence is 14 residues long. This chain's CDR3 is CAIRGGQLNTEAFF. The CDR3 DNA sequence: TGTGCCATCAGGGGAGGACAATTAAACACTGAAGCTTTCTTT.

The chain couples TRBV2 to TRBJ2-1, with a weak D call TRBD1 (5 bases). The V end lost 9 bases, the J end lost 2 bases, and 11 bases lay between the germline ends. CDR3 size: 13 residues. Germline V gene data show CDR1 as SNHLY and CDR2 as FYNNEI. DNA for the CDR3: TGTGCCAGAGCAGGGCAAACCTACAATGAGCAGTTCTTC. This sequence encodes CARAGQTYNEQFF.

This clonotype was seen many times. The gene calls are TRBV4-1 and TRBJ1-1; D call uncertain. Trimming stripped 1 base from V and 6 bases from J, with 12 bases between. Germline V CDR1 and CDR2: MGHRA, YSYEKL. The CDR3 consists of 14 residues. DNA for the CDR3: TGCGCCAGCAGCCAAGGCGGAGGTCGGCCTGAAGCTTTCTTT. Translating it yields CASSQGGGRPEAFF.

This clonotype occurred many times. The V and J genes are TRBV4-2 and TRBJ1-5; D remains ambiguous. Trimming removed 0 bases from V and 3 bases from J, with 12 bases in between. The germline V gene encodes CDR1 LGHNA and CDR2 YNFKEQ. This CDR3 has 16 residues. In DNA form, the CDR3 reads TGTGCCAGCAGCCAAGAATCGGACTTTTCCAATCAGCCCCAGCATTTT. Translated, it gives CASSQESDFSNQPQHF.